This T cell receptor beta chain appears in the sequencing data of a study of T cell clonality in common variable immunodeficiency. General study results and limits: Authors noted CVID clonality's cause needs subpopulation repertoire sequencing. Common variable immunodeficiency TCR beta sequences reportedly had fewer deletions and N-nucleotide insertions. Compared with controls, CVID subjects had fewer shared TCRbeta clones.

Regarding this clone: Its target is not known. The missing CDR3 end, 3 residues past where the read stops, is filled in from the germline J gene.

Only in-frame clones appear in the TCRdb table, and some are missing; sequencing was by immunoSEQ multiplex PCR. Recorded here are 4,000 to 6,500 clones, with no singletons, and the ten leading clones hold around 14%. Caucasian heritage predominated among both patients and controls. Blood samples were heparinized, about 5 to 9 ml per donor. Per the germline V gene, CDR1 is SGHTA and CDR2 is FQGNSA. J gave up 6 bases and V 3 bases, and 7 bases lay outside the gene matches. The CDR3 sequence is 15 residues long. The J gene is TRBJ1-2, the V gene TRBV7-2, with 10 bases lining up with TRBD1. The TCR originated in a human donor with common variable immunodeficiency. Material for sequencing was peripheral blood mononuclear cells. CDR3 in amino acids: CASSFRQGAYDGYTF. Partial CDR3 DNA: TGTGCCAGCAGCTTTCGACAGGGGGCTTACGATGGC.